These 14 T cell receptor beta chains were all obtained from the same sample, sequenced in a study of siplizumab effects on memory and regulatory T cells. Sequenced by immunoSEQ multiplex PCR; TCRdb stores in-frame clones only, minus some. Among 100,000 or so clones listed, around 92% were seen once. Sequencing input: CD4+ T cells sorted from blood. All receptors come from a human donor in good health. Some clones in this sample may be carry-over from other donors' samples.

J is TRBJ2-1 and V is TRBV9; either TRBD1 or TRBD2 may supply D (5 bases each). The germline gives CDR1 SGDLS, CDR2 YYNGEE. The CDR3 is 16 amino acids. V dropped 0 bases and J dropped 3 bases, with 13 bases sitting between them. CDR3 protein: CASSVGGTEVYNEQFF. The CDR3 region has the DNA TGTGCCAGCAGCGTAGGGGGGACGGAAGTCTACAATGAGCAGTTCTTC.

The chain uses TRBV5-1 and TRBJ2-3, with D possibly matching TRBD2 (7 bases). V dropped 4 bases and J dropped 3 bases, with 15 bases sitting between them. The CDR3 covers 15 residues. CDR1 SGHRS and CDR2 YFSETQ come from the germline V gene. CDR3 DNA sequence: TGCGCCAGCAGCCACGGGGGCGGGAGTACAGATACGCAGTATTTT. Translated, it gives CASSHGGGSTDTQYF.

The chain has TRBV2 and TRBJ1-4, with 7 bases that match TRBD1. V gave up 2 bases and J gave up 10 bases; unmatched junction bases: 13. The CDR3 covers 16 residues. From germline, CDR1 is SNHLY and CDR2 FYNNEI. CDR3 sequence: CASSERGGASYGKLFF. The CDR3 region has the DNA TGTGCCAGCAGTGAACGAGGGGGCGCAAGCTACGGAAAACTGTTTTTT. Drawing the rest from reference TRBV2 and TRBJ1-4, the complete variable domain is EPEVTQTPSHQVTQMGQEVILRCVPISNHLYFYWYRQILGQKVEFLVSFYNNEISEKSEIFDDQFSVERPDGSNFTLKIRSTKLEDSAMYFCASSERGGASYGKLFFGSGTQLSVL.

The V gene is TRBV29-1, the J gene TRBJ2-5, with a weak D call TRBD2 (5 bases). Per germline, CDR1 SQVTM and CDR2 ANQGSEA. V lost 6 bases to trimming and J lost 1 base, with 12 bases between them. The CDR3 runs to 13 residues. CDR3 sequence: CSVLTSIQETQYF. The CDR3 DNA sequence: TGCAGCGTCCTTACTAGTATCCAAGAGACCCAGTACTTC.

V and J are TRBV28 and TRBJ1-5; weak D call: TRBD1 (5 bases). Germline CDR1 MDHEN, CDR2 SYDVKM. V was clipped by 3 bases and J by 3 bases, with 9 bases between them. This CDR3 has 14 residues. In DNA form, the CDR3 reads TGTGCCAGCAGTTTGGGGCACCTCAATCAGCCCCAGCATTTT. This sequence encodes CASSLGHLNQPQHF.

This chain links TRBV10-2 with TRBJ2-1; 12 bases map to TRBD2. Trimming cost V 6 bases and J 5 bases; bases outside gene matches: 14. This CDR3 spans 18 amino acids. Germline-derived CDR1 and CDR2 are WSHSY and SAAADI. The chain's CDR3 is CASRPGRGLAGGNNEQFF. The CDR3 nucleotides are TGCGCCAGCAGGCCCGGCAGGGGTCTAGCGGGAGGGAACAATGAGCAGTTCTTC.

The CDR3 bases are TGCGCCAGCAGTCTCGACACCGGGGAGCTGTTTTTT. Protein sequence: CASSLDTGELFF. This chain joins TRBV10-1 and TRBJ2-2; no clear D. Germline assignment: CDR1 WNHNN and CDR2 SYGVQD (reference sequence). Trimming cost V 5 bases and J 3 bases, with 4 bases left between them. This CDR3 is 12 amino acids long.

The chain links TRBV14 to TRBJ2-2; unclear D gene. There are 12 residues in the CDR3. With 0 bases removed from V and 5 bases from J, the gap between germline ends came to 1 base. Per the germline V gene, CDR1 is SGHDN and CDR2 is FVKESK. Written as DNA, the CDR3 is TGTGCCAGCAGCCAAGATACCGGGGAGCTGTTTTTT. Residues: CASSQDTGELFF.

The V gene is TRBV6-1, the J gene TRBJ2-5; D is unclear. CDR3 length: 13 amino acids. The V end lost 3 bases, the J end lost 1 base, and 6 bases lay between the germline ends. Per the germline V gene, CDR1 is MNHNS and CDR2 is SASEGT. The CDR3 region has the DNA TGTGCCAGCAGTGAGCCAGGCCAAGAGACCCAGTACTTC. The encoded protein is CASSEPGQETQYF.

V gene TRBV30 combines with J gene TRBJ2-5, with TRBD2 matching 8 bases. The V and J ends lost 2 bases and 2 bases, in that order; junction bases with no gene match: 13. Looked up from germline, CDR1 is GTSNPN and CDR2 is SVGIG (reference sequence). The CDR3 has 17 amino acids. CDR3 in DNA: TGTGCCTGGAGTTTTATAGTATCGGGAGGGCGACAAGAGACCCAGTACTTC. It is translated as CAWSFIVSGGRQETQYF.

The V gene is TRBV13, the J gene TRBJ2-7; TRBD2 is a possible D gene (6 bases). The V gene's germline CDR1 is PRHDT and CDR2 FYEKMQ (reference sequence). V was trimmed by 0 bases and J by 1 base, leaving 13 bases between them. This CDR3 is built from 16 residues. The CDR3 DNA sequence: TGTGCCAGCAGCTTAGGCCGTGGCGGGAAGTCCTACGAGCAGTACTTC. Residues: CASSLGRGGKSYEQYF. Supplemented by reference TRBV13 and TRBJ2-7, the full variable domain reads AAGVIQSPRHLIKEKRETATLKCYPIPRHDTVYWYQQGPGQDPQFLISFYEKMQSDKGSIPDRFSAQQFSDYHSELNMSSLELGDSALYFCASSLGRGGKSYEQYFGPGTRLTVT.

The rearrangement joins TRBV27 to TRBJ2-1; 9 bases are a match to TRBD2. Per germline, CDR1 MNHEY and CDR2 SMNVEV (reference sequence). There are 16 residues in the CDR3. J lost 1 base, V lost 1 base, and 2 bases had no gene match. The CDR3 DNA reads TGTGCCAGCAGTTTATTTACTAGCGGGTCCTACAATGAGCAGTTCTTC. Encoded protein: CASSLFTSGSYNEQFF.

This sequence joins TRBV27 and TRBJ2-3; 11 positions match TRBD1. Trimming removed 4 bases from V and 4 bases from J; junction bases left unmatched: 4. Germline CDR1 and CDR2: MNHEY and SMNVEV (reference sequence). The CDR3 length is 15 residues. The CDR3 loop is CASSYGQGASDTQYF. CDR3 DNA: TGTGCCAGCAGTTACGGACAGGGGGCTTCAGATACGCAGTATTTT.

CDR3 sequence reads: CASNPGTGYYNEQFF. The CDR3 nucleotides are TGTGCCAGCAACCCCGGGACAGGGTATTACAATGAGCAGTTCTTC. The chain employs TRBV28 and TRBJ2-1, with TRBD1 identical over 9 bases. This CDR3 spans 15 amino acids. Germline assignment: CDR1 MDHEN and CDR2 SYDVKM. Losses at the gene ends were 7 bases for V and 4 bases for J; bases not matched to a gene: 8. Full variable domain (remainder filled in from reference TRBV28 and TRBJ2-1): DVKVTQSSRYLVKRTGEKVFLECVQDMDHENMFWYRQDPGLGLRLIYFSYDVKMKEKGDIPEGYSVSREKKERFSLILESASTNQTSMYLCASNPGTGYYNEQFFGPGTRLTVL.